The clone carrying this TCR beta chain was observed a few times. Its antigen remains unknown. V was pared by 0 bases and J by 4 bases, with 1 base of the junction left unmatched. Germline CDR1 is MGHRA and CDR2 is YSYEKL. The CDR3 consists of 17 residues. These data belong to a study of T cells after posttransplantation cyclophosphamide. General study points: Recipient CMV seropositivity and CMV reactivation strongly tracked TRB clonality. Skin or GI-infiltrating T cells shared few TRB sequences with blood.

The protocol was immunoSEQ multiplex PCR, while the TCRdb copy is restricted to in-frame clones and leaves out a portion. The sample yields some 35,000 clones, without any singletons. The chain employs TRBV4-1 and TRBJ2-3, with TRBD2 matching 16 bases. This TCR derives from a man aged 30 to 45 in good health and a related stem cell transplant donor. Sequencing input: PBMCs. The CDR3 region is CASSQEGLAGGPDTQYF. The DNA for the CDR3 is TGCGCCAGCAGCCAAGAGGGACTAGCGGGGGGGCCAGATACGCAGTATTTT.